This T cell receptor (beta chain) was captured by sequencing in a study of blood T cell repertoires in COVID-19. Study overall: PBMCs, B-cell-depleted T cells, or T cells were the source of the cDNA or gDNA that made up the material.

Produced via immunoSEQ multiplex PCR; TCRdb's table is partial and in-frame only. The sample holds about 160,000 clones; 81% are singletons and the top ten take about 6%. Losses at the gene ends were 2 bases for V and 1 base for J; bases not matched to a gene: 0. In germline, CDR1 is MNHEY, CDR2 SVGAGI. CDR3 length: 15 residues. The chain couples TRBV6-5 to TRBJ2-2; 8 bases are shared with TRBD1. The source is a woman aged 40 to 50 with acute COVID-19. Material: PBMCs or T cells enriched from blood (not recorded which). CDR3 sequence reads: CASSYGTGNTGELFF. The CDR3 DNA reads as TGTGCCAGCAGTTACGGGACAGGGAACACCGGGGAGCTGTTTTTT.